The rows below give T cell receptor beta chains drawn from one sample of a study of T-cell memory formation after mild COVID-19. TCRdb processed the 5' RACE reads anew with MiXCR; each CDR3 protein has one entry. The data contain around 200,000 distinct CDR3 sequences, about a fifth of them singletons. Sequencing used PBMCs or a T cell subset sorted from them (not recorded which). The source is an adult woman who had mild COVID-19 (a few samples of this study predate the infection). Cell type and time point are not known. CDR3s include the opening cysteine and the closing phenylalanine or tryptophan. D genes are given only for firm matches. Not all rows give a size; the values are once, few, many and, for expanded clones, a class.

cdr3_length	clone_size	d_call	v_call	j_call	cdr3_nt	cdr3_aa
12	once	.	TRBV11-3	TRBJ1-1	TGTGCCAGCAGCCCCCAGGGTAGGGAAGCTTTCTTT	CASSPQGREAFF
15	.	.	TRBV4-1	TRBJ2-1	TGCGCCAGCAGCCAAGGTCAGGATTCCTACAATGAGCAGTTCTTC	CASSQGQDSYNEQFF
13	few	TRBD2	TRBV12-3/TRBV12-4	TRBJ2-3	TGTGCCAGCAATCCGGGGGGGTCAGATACGCAGTATTTT	CASNPGGSDTQYF
14	.	.	TRBV6-2/TRBV6-3	TRBJ2-2	TGTGCCAGCAGTTACTCAAGTAACACCGGGGAGCTGTTTTTT	CASSYSSNTGELFF
16	.	TRBD1	TRBV12-3/TRBV12-4	TRBJ2-3	TGTGCCAGCACCCATCCCTCGGCAGGGGGAGAATATACGCAGTATTTT	CASTHPSAGGEYTQYF
15	.	TRBD1	TRBV6-2/TRBV6-3	TRBJ1-1	TGTGCCAGCACGCGTAGGACAGGACCGAACACTGAAGCTTTCTTT	CASTRRTGPNTEAFF
15	few	.	TRBV5-1	TRBJ1-1	TGCGCCAGCAGCTTGGAGGACCCGGGACGCACTGAAGCTTTCTTT	CASSLEDPGRTEAFF
14	few	TRBD2	TRBV6-4	TRBJ2-1	TGTGCCAGCAGTGTGACTAGCGAGTACAATGAGCAGTTCTTC	CASSVTSEYNEQFF
14	few	TRBD1	TRBV6-5	TRBJ2-3	TGTGCCAGCAGCCCGGACAGGGGCACAGATACGCAGTATTTT	CASSPDRGTDTQYF
15	.	TRBD1	TRBV5-1	TRBJ2-2	TGCGCCAGCAGCAGGGGACAGGGGGACACCGGGGAGCTGTTTTTT	CASSRGQGDTGELFF
13	few	TRBD1	TRBV27	TRBJ2-7	TGTGCCAGCAGACAGGGACAGGGCTACGAGCAGTACTTC	CASRQGQGYEQYF
16	.	TRBD1	TRBV12-3/TRBV12-4	TRBJ1-1	TGTGCCAGCACCAGCAACAGGGGGTTCATGAACACTGAAGCTTTCTTT	CASTSNRGFMNTEAFF
14	few	.	TRBV5-1	TRBJ2-7	TGCGCCAGCAAATTGGTCGGGGCTTCCTACGAGCAGTACTTC	CASKLVGASYEQYF
17	few	TRBD2	TRBV20-1	TRBJ2-3	TGCAGTGCTAGAGATTTTAGCGGGAGCACTAGCACAGATACGCAGTATTTT	CSARDFSGSTSTDTQYF
16	many	.	TRBV29-1	TRBJ1-1	TGCAGCGTTGAAGACCCGGTCCGGCGCATGAACACTGAAGCTTTCTTT	CSVEDPVRRMNTEAFF
14	.	.	TRBV29-1	TRBJ1-3	TGCAGCGCCGACCAGGGAGTTCCAGGAAACACCATATATTTT	CSADQGVPGNTIYF
13	.	.	TRBV5-6	TRBJ1-1	TGTGCCAGCAGCTTGGGGCCCAGCACTGAAGCTTTCTTT	CASSLGPSTEAFF
13	.	.	TRBV30	TRBJ1-2	TGTGCCTGGAGTGTAAGGCCTAACTATGGCTACACCTTC	CAWSVRPNYGYTF
15	few	TRBD1	TRBV7-2	TRBJ2-7	TGTGCCAGCAGCTTAGAGGGACAGGGGTCCTACGAGCAGTACTTC	CASSLEGQGSYEQYF
13	.	.	TRBV10-3	TRBJ2-5	TGTGCCATCAGTGAGACAGTAGAAGAGACCCAGTACTTC	CAISETVEETQYF
17	.	.	TRBV28	TRBJ2-2	TGTGCCAGCAGTTTATTTCCGGCTAGCGCGAACACCGGGGAGCTGTTTTTT	CASSLFPASANTGELFF
14	.	.	TRBV7-3	TRBJ2-1	TGTGCCAGCAGCCCCATACAGGGATACAATGAGCAGTTCTTC	CASSPIQGYNEQFF
15	.	TRBD1	TRBV27	TRBJ2-3	TGTGCCAGCAATATACAGGGGGGATGGACAGATACGCAGTATTTT	CASNIQGGWTDTQYF
14	many	.	TRBV5-1	TRBJ2-7	TGCGCCAGCAGCTACAGCGCAGCCGACTACGAGCAGTACTTC	CASSYSAADYEQYF
16	.	.	TRBV19	TRBJ2-6	TGTGCCAGTAGTTTGCAGGGCCTCTCCGGGGCCAACGTCCGGACTTTC	CASSLQGLSGANVRTF